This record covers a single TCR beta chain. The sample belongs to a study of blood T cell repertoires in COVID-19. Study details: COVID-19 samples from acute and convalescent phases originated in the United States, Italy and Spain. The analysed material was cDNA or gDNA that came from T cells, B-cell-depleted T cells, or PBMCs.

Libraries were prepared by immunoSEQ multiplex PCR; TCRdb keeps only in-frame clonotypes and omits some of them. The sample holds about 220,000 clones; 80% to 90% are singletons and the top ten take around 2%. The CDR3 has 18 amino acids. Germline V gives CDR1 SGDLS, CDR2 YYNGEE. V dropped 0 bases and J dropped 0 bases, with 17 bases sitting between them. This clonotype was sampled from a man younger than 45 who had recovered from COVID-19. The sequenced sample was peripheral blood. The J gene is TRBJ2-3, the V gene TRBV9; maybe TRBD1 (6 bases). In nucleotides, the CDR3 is TGTGCCAGCAGCGTAGTTGGGGTGGGGGCCGGTAGCACAGATACGCAGTATTTT. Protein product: CASSVVGVGAGSTDTQYF.